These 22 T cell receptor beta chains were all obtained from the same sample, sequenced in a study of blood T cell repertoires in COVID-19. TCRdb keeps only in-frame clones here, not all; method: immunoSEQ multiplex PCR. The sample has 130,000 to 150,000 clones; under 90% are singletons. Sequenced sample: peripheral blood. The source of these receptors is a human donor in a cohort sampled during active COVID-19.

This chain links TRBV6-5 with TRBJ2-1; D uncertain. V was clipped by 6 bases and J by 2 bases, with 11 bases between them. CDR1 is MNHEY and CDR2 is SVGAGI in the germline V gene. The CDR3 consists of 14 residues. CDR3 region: CASRPTRAYNEQFF. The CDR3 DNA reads TGTGCCAGCAGGCCAACCCGGGCCTACAATGAGCAGTTCTTC.

The CDR3 loop reads CASSQEARLAMYEQYF. CDR3 sequence (DNA): TGCGCCAGCAGCCAAGAGGCTAGACTAGCGATGTACGAGCAGTACTTC. The V call is TRBV4-3, the J call TRBJ2-7, with 8 bases fitting TRBD2. The germline CDR1 and CDR2 sequences are LGHNA and YSLEER. The CDR3 has 16 amino acids. The V gene end was trimmed by 0 bases and the J gene end by 4 bases; junction bases not matched to a gene: 8.

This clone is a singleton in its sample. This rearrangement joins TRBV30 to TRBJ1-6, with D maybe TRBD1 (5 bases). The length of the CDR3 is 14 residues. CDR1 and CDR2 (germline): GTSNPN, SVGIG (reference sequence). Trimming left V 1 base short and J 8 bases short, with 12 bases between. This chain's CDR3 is CAWSARWGDSPLHF. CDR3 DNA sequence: TGTGCCTGGAGTGCCCGGTGGGGGGATTCACCCCTCCACTTT.

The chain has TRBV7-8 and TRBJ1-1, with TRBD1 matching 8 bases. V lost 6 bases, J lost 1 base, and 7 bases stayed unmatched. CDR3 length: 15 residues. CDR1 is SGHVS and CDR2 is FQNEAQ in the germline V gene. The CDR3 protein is CASSWTGTGNTEAFF. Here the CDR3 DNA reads TGTGCCAGCAGTTGGACCGGGACAGGGAACACTGAAGCTTTCTTT.

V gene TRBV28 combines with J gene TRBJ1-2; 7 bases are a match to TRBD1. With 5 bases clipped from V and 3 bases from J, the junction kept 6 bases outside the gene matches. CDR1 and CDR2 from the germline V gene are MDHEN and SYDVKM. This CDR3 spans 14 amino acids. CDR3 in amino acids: CASSPGQDYYGYTF. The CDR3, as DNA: TGTGCCAGCAGTCCTGGACAGGACTACTATGGCTACACCTTC.

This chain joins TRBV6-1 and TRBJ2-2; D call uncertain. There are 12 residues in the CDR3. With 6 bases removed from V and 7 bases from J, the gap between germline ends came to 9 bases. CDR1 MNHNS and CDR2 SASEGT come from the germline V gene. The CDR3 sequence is CASSPPGGELFF. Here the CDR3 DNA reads TGTGCCAGCAGCCCTCCCGGCGGGGAGCTGTTTTTT.

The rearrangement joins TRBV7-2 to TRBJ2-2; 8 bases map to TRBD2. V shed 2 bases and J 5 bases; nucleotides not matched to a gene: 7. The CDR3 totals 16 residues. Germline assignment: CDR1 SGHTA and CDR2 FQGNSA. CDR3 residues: CASSLLAGWGTGELFF. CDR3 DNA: TGTGCCAGCAGCTTATTAGCGGGGTGGGGGACCGGGGAGCTGTTTTTT.

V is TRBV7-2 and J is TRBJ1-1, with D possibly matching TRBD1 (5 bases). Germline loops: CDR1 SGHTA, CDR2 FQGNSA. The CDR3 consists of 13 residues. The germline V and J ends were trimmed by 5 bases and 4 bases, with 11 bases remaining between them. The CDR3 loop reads CASSPTGGTEAFF. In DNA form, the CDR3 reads TGTGCCAGCAGCCCGACGGGGGGCACTGAAGCTTTCTTT.

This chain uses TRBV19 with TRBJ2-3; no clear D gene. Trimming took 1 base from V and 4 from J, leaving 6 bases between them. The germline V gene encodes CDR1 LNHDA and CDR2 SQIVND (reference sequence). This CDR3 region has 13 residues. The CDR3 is CASSIGAPDTQYF. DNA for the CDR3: TGTGCCAGTAGTATAGGGGCCCCAGATACGCAGTATTTT. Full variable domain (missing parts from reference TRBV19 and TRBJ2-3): DGGITQSPKYLFRKEGQNVTLSCEQNLNHDAMYWYRQDPGQGLRLIYYSQIVNDFQKGDIAEGYSVSREKKESFPLTVTSAQKNPTAFYLCASSIGAPDTQYFGPGTRLTVL.

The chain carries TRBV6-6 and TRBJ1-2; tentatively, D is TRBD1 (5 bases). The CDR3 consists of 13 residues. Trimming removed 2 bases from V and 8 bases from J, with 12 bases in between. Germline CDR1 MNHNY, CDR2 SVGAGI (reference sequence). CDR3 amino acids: CASSYDSQAGYTF. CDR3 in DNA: TGTGCCAGCAGTTACGACAGCCAGGCAGGCTACACCTTC.

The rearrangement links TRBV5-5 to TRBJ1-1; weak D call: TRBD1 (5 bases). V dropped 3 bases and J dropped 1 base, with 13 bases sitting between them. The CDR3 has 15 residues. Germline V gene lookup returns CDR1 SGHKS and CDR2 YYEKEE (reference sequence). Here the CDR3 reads CASSSRGTTNTEAFF. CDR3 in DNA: TGTGCCAGCAGCTCGCGGGGGACGACGAACACTGAAGCTTTCTTT.

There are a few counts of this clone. CDR3 sequence: CASSPGQVYEQYF. As DNA, the CDR3 is TGTGCCAGCAGTCCGGGACAAGTTTACGAGCAGTACTTC. The chain combines TRBV12-3 or TRBV12-4 with TRBJ2-7; possible D gene TRBD1, 6 bases. The CDR3 spans 13 residues. Trimming removed 5 bases at V and 4 bases at J, with 12 bases between.

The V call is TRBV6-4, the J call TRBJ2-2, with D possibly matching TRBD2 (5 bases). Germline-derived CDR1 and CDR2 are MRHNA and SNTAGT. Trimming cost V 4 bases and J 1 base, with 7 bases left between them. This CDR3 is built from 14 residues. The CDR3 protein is CASSVGGNTGELFF. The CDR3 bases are TGTGCCAGCAGTGTCGGAGGGAACACCGGGGAGCTGTTTTTT.

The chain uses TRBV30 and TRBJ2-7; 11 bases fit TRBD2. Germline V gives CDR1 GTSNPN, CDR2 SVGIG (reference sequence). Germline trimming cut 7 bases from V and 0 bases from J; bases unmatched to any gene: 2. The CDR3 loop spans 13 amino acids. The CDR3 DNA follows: TGTGCCTTGACTAGCGGGGACTCCTACGAGCAGTACTTC. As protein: CALTSGDSYEQYF.

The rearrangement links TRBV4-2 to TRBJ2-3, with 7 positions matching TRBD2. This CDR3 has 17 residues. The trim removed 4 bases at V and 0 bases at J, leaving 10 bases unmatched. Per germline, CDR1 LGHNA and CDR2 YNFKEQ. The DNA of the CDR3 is TGTGCCAGCAGCCGAGGAGCGGGCGGGGGAAGCACAGATACGCAGTATTTT. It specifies CASSRGAGGGSTDTQYF.

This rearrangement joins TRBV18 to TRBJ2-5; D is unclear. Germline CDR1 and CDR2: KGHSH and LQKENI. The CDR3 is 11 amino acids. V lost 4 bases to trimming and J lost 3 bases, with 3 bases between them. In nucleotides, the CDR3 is TGTGCCAGCTCACGAGAAGAGACCCAGTACTTC. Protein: CASSREETQYF.

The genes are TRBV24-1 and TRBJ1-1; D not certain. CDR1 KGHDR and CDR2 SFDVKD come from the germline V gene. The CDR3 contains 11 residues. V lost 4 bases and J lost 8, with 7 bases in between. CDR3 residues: CATSEAGEAFF. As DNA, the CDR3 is TGTGCCACCAGTGAGGCAGGAGAAGCTTTCTTT.

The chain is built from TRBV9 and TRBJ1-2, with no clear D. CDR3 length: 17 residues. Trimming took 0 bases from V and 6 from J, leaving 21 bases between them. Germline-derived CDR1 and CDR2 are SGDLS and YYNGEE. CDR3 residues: CASSVGAWAPSGDGYTF. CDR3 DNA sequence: TGTGCCAGCAGCGTAGGGGCTTGGGCGCCCAGCGGCGATGGCTACACCTTC.

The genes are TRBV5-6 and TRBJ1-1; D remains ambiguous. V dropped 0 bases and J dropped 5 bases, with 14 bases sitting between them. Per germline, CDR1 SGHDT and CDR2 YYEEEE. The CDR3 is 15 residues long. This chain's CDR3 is CASSLGFSGFTEAFF. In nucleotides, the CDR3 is TGTGCCAGCAGCTTGGGGTTTTCGGGTTTTACTGAAGCTTTCTTT.

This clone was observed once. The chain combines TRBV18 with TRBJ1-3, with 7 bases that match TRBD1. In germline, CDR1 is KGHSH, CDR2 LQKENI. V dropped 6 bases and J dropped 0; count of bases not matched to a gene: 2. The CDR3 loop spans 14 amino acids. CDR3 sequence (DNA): TGTGCCAGCTCGCGGGACAGCTCTGGAAACACCATATATTTT. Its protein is CASSRDSSGNTIYF.

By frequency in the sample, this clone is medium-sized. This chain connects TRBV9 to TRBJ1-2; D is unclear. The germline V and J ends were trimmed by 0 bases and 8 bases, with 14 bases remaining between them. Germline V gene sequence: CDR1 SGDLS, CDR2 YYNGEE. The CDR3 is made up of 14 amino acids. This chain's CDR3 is CASSVGEGPRGYTF. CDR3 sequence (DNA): TGTGCCAGCAGCGTAGGAGAGGGCCCGAGGGGCTACACCTTC.

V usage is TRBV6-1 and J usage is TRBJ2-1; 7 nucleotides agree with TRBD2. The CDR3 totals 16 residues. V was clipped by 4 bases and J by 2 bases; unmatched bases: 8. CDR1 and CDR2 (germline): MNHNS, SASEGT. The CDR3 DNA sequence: TGTGCCAGCAGTGGTAAAGGCGGGGGTCCCTACAATGAGCAGTTCTTC. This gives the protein CASSGKGGGPYNEQFF.